These 20 T cell receptor beta chains came from one sample sequenced in a study of T cells in Graves' hyperthyroidism and ophthalmopathy. What was amplified from RNA transcripts were TCR beta CDR3 regions. First-round RT-PCR of the TCR CDR3 relied on the HTBI primer set. TCRdb re-called the multiplex PCR reads through MiXCR, storing one row per CDR3 protein. The sample records a few hundred thousand distinct CDR3 sequences, roughly a fifth being singletons. The sample taken for sequencing was blood. All receptors come from a woman in her forties or fifties with Graves' hyperthyroidism.

This clonotype was counted at least ten times. V and J are TRBV11-2 and TRBJ2-7, with TRBD2 matching over 8 bases. Germline V gives CDR1 SGHAT, CDR2 FQNNGV. This CDR3 contains 15 residues. Trimming cost V 3 bases and J 0 bases; bases outside gene matches: 4. The DNA of the CDR3 is TGTGCCAGCAGCTTTAGCGGGACAAACTCCTACGAGCAGTACTTC. It is translated as CASSFSGTNSYEQYF. The full variable domain, with the rest looked up from reference TRBV11-2 and TRBJ2-7, is EAGVAQSPRYKIIEKRQSVAFWCNPISGHATLYWYQQILGQGPKLLIQFQNNGVVDDSQLPKDRFSAERLKGVDSTLKIQPAKLEDSAVYLCASSFSGTNSYEQYFGPGTRLTVT.

The sample holds many counts of this clonotype. This sequence joins TRBV30 and TRBJ2-6, with D perhaps matching TRBD2 (5 bases). Trimming removed 1 base from V and 0 bases from J, with 10 bases in between. Germline lookup yields CDR1 GTSNPN and CDR2 SVGIG (reference sequence). This CDR3 comprises 16 residues. The CDR3 is CAWSAEAVSGANVLTF. The CDR3, as DNA: TGTGCCTGGAGTGCGGAGGCCGTCTCTGGGGCCAACGTCCTGACTTTC.

Ten or more counts support this clonotype. The V call is TRBV20-1, the J call TRBJ1-2; D is ambiguous. The CDR3 runs to 13 residues. The V end was cut by 5 bases, the J end by 10 bases, with 20 bases between. Germline CDR1 and CDR2: DFQATT and SNEGSKA (reference sequence). The CDR3 nucleotides read TGCAGTGCTCCAACTCCAGCCAAAACAGCCTACACCTTC. Translated, it gives CSAPTPAKTAYTF.

This clonotype has just a few counts. The CDR3 bases are TGTGCCAGCACCTCTCCCGGCAGCGACAATGAGCAGTTCTTC. It translates to CASTSPGSDNEQFF. This chain joins TRBV7-9 and TRBJ2-1; unclear D gene. CDR3 size: 14 residues. Trimming stripped 7 bases from V and 5 bases from J, with 15 bases between. Germline V gives CDR1 SEHNR, CDR2 FQNEAQ (reference sequence).

This clonotype was seen repeatedly, ten times or more. The J gene is TRBJ2-5, the V gene TRBV11-2; perhaps D is TRBD1 or TRBD2 (5 bases each). CDR3 length: 13 residues. Looked up from germline, CDR1 is SGHAT and CDR2 is FQNNGV. V dropped 5 bases and J dropped 0 bases, with 7 bases sitting between them. The CDR3 DNA is TGTGCCAGCAGCGGGACGAACCAAGAGACCCAGTACTTC. Its protein product is CASSGTNQETQYF.

The CDR3: CSADGTPGRDTQYF. The CDR3 bases are TGCAGTGCTGACGGGACACCCGGGAGAGATACGCAGTATTTT. The V and J genes are TRBV20-1 and TRBJ2-3; possibly TRBD1 or TRBD2 for D (6 bases each). Between the trimmed V and J ends, which lost 5 bases and 5 bases, there was a span of 17 bases. Germline CDR1 is DFQATT and CDR2 is SNEGSKA (reference sequence). The CDR3 spans 14 residues.

This clonotype was counted at least ten times. V is TRBV2 and J is TRBJ2-2; the D gene is possibly TRBD2 (5 bases). Trimming took 6 bases from V and 0 from J, leaving 8 bases between them. The CDR3 consists of 14 residues. CDR1 and CDR2 (germline): SNHLY, FYNNEI. The CDR3 region has the DNA TGTGCCAGCAGGGAGGCATCGAACACCGGGGAGCTGTTTTTT. It yields the protein CASREASNTGELFF.

Many counts were recorded for this clonotype. The genes are TRBV29-1 and TRBJ1-4; no definite D call. Trimming shortened V by 7 bases and J by 7 bases, and 16 bases separated the two germline ends. Germline-derived CDR1 and CDR2 are SQVTM and ANQGSEA. The CDR3 extends over 13 amino acids. The CDR3 DNA follows: TGCAGCGCCGGACGGGAGGTCGGTGAAAAACTGTTTTTT. Amino acid sequence: CSAGREVGEKLFF.

This clonotype occurred many times. V is TRBV2 and J is TRBJ2-1, with D perhaps assigned TRBD1 or TRBD2 (6 bases each). The CDR3 covers 15 residues. Between the trimmed V and J ends, which lost 0 bases and 4 bases, there was a span of 10 bases. Germline assignment: CDR1 SNHLY and CDR2 FYNNEI. The CDR3 coding sequence is TGTGCCAGCAGTGAAGCCCCGGGGGCATACAATGAGCAGTTCTTC. It is translated as CASSEAPGAYNEQFF.

The chain links TRBV2 to TRBJ1-3, with TRBD1 matching 8 bases. With V trimmed by 8 bases and J by 0 bases, 6 bases remained unmatched. The CDR3 runs 15 residues. CDR1 and CDR2 (germline): SNHLY, FYNNEI. CDR3 in amino acids: CASGTGRSSGNTIYF. CDR3 bases: TGTGCCAGCGGGACAGGCCGGTCCTCTGGAAACACCATATATTTT.

Many counts were recorded for this clonotype. The chain recombines TRBV27 with TRBJ2-7, with D possibly being TRBD1 (6 bases). V shed 6 bases and J shed 4 bases, with 13 bases lying between them. Looked up from germline, CDR1 is MNHEY and CDR2 is SMNVEV (reference sequence). This CDR3 has 13 amino acids. For the CDR3, the DNA is TGTGCCAGCAGCCACAGGGTGGGGTACGAGCAGTACTTC. Its protein is CASSHRVGYEQYF.

In this sample, this clonotype turned up many times. The rearrangement uses TRBV5-1 and TRBJ2-1, with D possibly matching TRBD2 (5 bases). Germline V gene lookup returns CDR1 SGHRS and CDR2 YFSETQ. With 0 bases removed from V and 7 bases from J, the gap between germline ends came to 11 bases. The CDR3 is made up of 14 amino acids. The CDR3 reads CASSLAAGGNEQFF. CDR3 bases: TGCGCCAGCAGCTTGGCGGCGGGCGGAAATGAGCAGTTCTTC.

The table lists this clonotype with many counts. The J gene is TRBJ1-5, the V gene TRBV12-3 or TRBV12-4, with 7 bases fitting TRBD1. J lost 3 bases, V lost 5 bases, and 4 bases had no gene match. The CDR3 loop spans 14 amino acids. The CDR3: CASSRDRLNQPQHF. The CDR3 region has the DNA TGTGCCAGCAGTCGGGACAGACTCAATCAGCCCCAGCATTTT.

This clonotype was counted many times. The V call is TRBV2, the J call TRBJ1-6; perhaps TRBD1 as D (6 bases). From germline, CDR1 is SNHLY and CDR2 FYNNEI. The V end lost 3 bases, the J end lost 0 bases, and 9 bases lay between the germline ends. The CDR3 covers 16 residues. CDR3 protein: CASSDRGRSYNSPLHF. DNA for the CDR3: TGTGCCAGCAGTGACAGGGGTCGCTCCTATAATTCACCCCTCCACTTT.

This chain uses TRBV7-9 with TRBJ1-1, with D tentatively TRBD1 (6 bases). CDR3 length: 15 residues. The V end was cut by 5 bases, the J end by 0 bases, with 13 bases between. The germline V gene encodes CDR1 SEHNR and CDR2 FQNEAQ (reference sequence). Here the CDR3 reads CASSAQGLMNTEAFF. DNA of the CDR3: TGTGCCAGCAGCGCTCAGGGGTTGATGAACACTGAAGCTTTCTTT.

This chain connects TRBV9 to TRBJ1-2; 8 bases align to TRBD1. Trimming cost V 3 bases and J 1 base; bases outside gene matches: 2. The CDR3 consists of 14 residues. Germline CDR1 reads SGDLS; CDR2 reads YYNGEE. CDR3 DNA: TGTGCCAGCAGCGGACAGGGGATTAACTATGGCTACACCTTC. It codes for CASSGQGINYGYTF.

In this sample, this clonotype turned up a few times. V usage is TRBV28 and J usage is TRBJ1-3; D is uncertain. Germline lookup yields CDR1 MDHEN and CDR2 SYDVKM. V was cut by 1 base and J by 1 base, with 5 bases left in between. The CDR3 spans 14 residues. As DNA, the CDR3 is TGTGCCAGCAGTTTATTGTCTTCTGGAAACACCATATATTTT. Amino acid sequence: CASSLLSSGNTIYF.

This clonotype came up many times. The chain recombines TRBV30 with TRBJ2-3; TRBD1 might be the D (6 bases). The CDR3 has 14 residues. The germline CDR1 and CDR2 sequences are GTSNPN and SVGIG (reference sequence). The V end lost 0 bases, the J end lost 4 bases, and 11 bases lay between the germline ends. Here the CDR3 DNA reads TGTGCCTGGAGTGTACCTGGGGGCGCAGATACGCAGTATTTT. Translating gives CAWSVPGGADTQYF.

The chain employs TRBV5-1 and TRBJ1-4; 9 bases align to TRBD1. The V gene end was trimmed by 0 bases and the J gene end by 6 bases; junction bases not matched to a gene: 6. Germline-derived CDR1 and CDR2 are SGHRS and YFSETQ. The CDR3 runs 16 residues. The CDR3 spells CASSLGDRAGDEKLFF. For the CDR3, the DNA is TGCGCCAGCAGCTTGGGGGACAGGGCGGGAGATGAAAAACTGTTTTTT.

The rearrangement joins TRBV19 to TRBJ2-1; TRBD2 might be the D (5 bases). Germline assignment: CDR1 LNHDA and CDR2 SQIVND (reference sequence). This CDR3 spans 14 amino acids. Between the trimmed V and J ends, which lost 5 bases and 7 bases, there was a span of 15 bases. In DNA form, the CDR3 reads TGTGCCAGTAGTGATCGGGGTTTAGGGAATGAGCAGTTCTTC. This gives the protein CASSDRGLGNEQFF.